Presented here are 30 T cell receptor beta chains from one specimen sequenced in a study of regulatory T cells in long-lasting Graves disease. CDR3-region Arm-PCR and iRepertoire HTBI primers produced the TCR beta libraries. Each CDR3 protein is one row after TCRdb ran MiXCR on the multiplex PCR reads. Among some 370,000 distinct CDR3 sequences listed, roughly 12% were seen once. Time point noted: newly diagnosed GD, antithyroid drugs for less than 3 months. PBMC-derived RNA was used for the TCR library. This same sample was also taken into another study, of T cells in Graves' hyperthyroidism and ophthalmopathy.

The sequencing used peripheral blood mononuclear cells (PBMCs), collected at new diagnosis, from a patient treated with antithyroid drugs. These TCRs come from a woman between 18 and 30 years old with Graves disease.

This clonotype showed up just a few times. The chain has TRBV4-2 and TRBJ2-3, with 12 bases matching TRBD2. Germline V lookup: CDR1 LGHNA, CDR2 YNFKEQ. The V gene end was trimmed by 4 bases and the J gene end by 8 bases; junction bases not matched to a gene: 10. The CDR3 spans 16 residues. CDR3 in DNA: TGTGCCAGCAGCCCTCTACTAGCGGGGGGCCTGGGTACGCAGTATTTT. As protein: CASSPLLAGGLGTQYF.

The gene calls are TRBV4-3 and TRBJ2-1, with D perhaps being TRBD1 or TRBD2 (5 bases each). Trimming took 1 base from V and 0 from J, leaving 22 bases between them. The V gene's germline CDR1 is LGHNA and CDR2 YSLEER. This CDR3 has 20 amino acids. CDR3 sequence (DNA): TGCGCCAGCAGCCAAGCTCGGGACCATGTTCCAGCCCTCTCCTACAATGAGCAGTTCTTC. The encoded protein is CASSQARDHVPALSYNEQFF.

The table lists this clonotype with many counts. This rearrangement joins TRBV12-3 or TRBV12-4 to TRBJ1-5; D unclear. The CDR3 consists of 14 residues. The ends were cut back, 1 base at V and 5 bases at J, with 9 bases in the middle. CDR3 coding DNA: TGTGCCAGCAGTTTAGTCGGTTTTGATCAGCCCCAGCATTTT. This encodes CASSLVGFDQPQHF.

At least ten counts were recorded for this clonotype. CDR3 sequence: CASSGRGRGYTF. The DNA of the CDR3 is TGTGCCAGCAGTGGTCGGGGGAGGGGCTACACCTTC. J is TRBJ1-2 and V is TRBV12-3 or TRBV12-4; perhaps TRBD1 as D (5 bases). The CDR3 has 12 residues. V lost 5 bases, J lost 8 bases, and 12 bases lay in between.

The table lists this clonotype with a few counts. The J gene is TRBJ1-1, the V gene TRBV3-1; 7 bases agree with TRBD1. Losses at the gene ends were 2 bases for V and 4 bases for J; bases not matched to a gene: 7. The CDR3 spans 15 residues. From germline, CDR1 is LGHDT and CDR2 YNNKEL (reference sequence). CDR3 amino acids: CASSQNRGLSTEAFF. The CDR3 region has the DNA TGTGCCAGCAGCCAAAATAGGGGGCTTTCCACTGAAGCTTTCTTT.

This clonotype was seen ten or more times. The V call is TRBV29-1, the J call TRBJ2-7, with 9 bases that match TRBD2. The germline CDR1 and CDR2 sequences are SQVTM and ANQGSEA. The CDR3 has 13 amino acids. V shed 6 bases, J shed 7 bases, and the junction held 10 bases outside the gene matches. CDR3: CSVREGVLGEQYF. As DNA, the CDR3 is TGCAGCGTGCGGGAGGGCGTCTTAGGGGAGCAGTACTTC.

The gene calls are TRBV19 and TRBJ2-1; 10 positions agree with TRBD2. This CDR3 has 16 residues. In germline, CDR1 is LNHDA, CDR2 SQIVND (reference sequence). V lost 3 bases and J lost 8; bases outside the gene matches: 10. DNA of the CDR3: TGTGCCAGTAGTATCTTATTAGCGGGAGGTCGCGATGAGCAGTTCTTC. It encodes CASSILLAGGRDEQFF.

This clonotype has only a few counts. The chain combines TRBV6-2 or TRBV6-3 with TRBJ2-1; D gene ambiguous. The germline V gene has CDR1 MNHEY and CDR2 SVGEGT. V lost 0 bases to trimming and J lost 2 bases, with 5 bases between them. The length of the CDR3 is 14 residues. The CDR3 sequence: CASSYSTPYNEQFF. CDR3 DNA: TGTGCCAGCAGTTACTCGACCCCCTACAATGAGCAGTTCTTC.

This clonotype was seen repeatedly, ten times or more. This rearrangement joins TRBV6-1 to TRBJ1-4, with TRBD1 matching 7 bases. The CDR3 runs 15 residues. Trimming at V came to 7 bases and at J to 0 bases, leaving 5 bases not matched to a gene. Germline V CDR1 and CDR2: MNHNS, SASEGT. This CDR3 is CASMSGGATNEKLFF. CDR3 in DNA: TGTGCCAGCATGTCAGGGGGGGCAACTAATGAAAAACTGTTTTTT.

This clonotype was recorded at least ten times. The chain combines TRBV28 with TRBJ2-3; D is perhaps TRBD2 (6 bases). This CDR3 is built from 16 residues. Germline V gene data show CDR1 as MDHEN and CDR2 as SYDVKM. Trimming stripped 6 bases from V and 5 bases from J, with 21 bases between. CDR3 sequence: CASSYSLGGPIDTQYF. DNA of the CDR3: TGTGCCAGCAGCTACTCCCTCGGAGGGCCAATAGATACGCAGTATTTT.

The V call is TRBV4-2, the J call TRBJ1-5; D possibly corresponds to TRBD1 (5 bases). The CDR3 has 15 residues. Trimming removed 1 base at V and 2 bases at J, with 9 bases between. The V gene's germline CDR1 is LGHNA and CDR2 YNFKEQ. The CDR3 DNA is TGTGCCAGCAGCCAAGGACAGTGGGGCAATCAGCCCCAGCATTTT. It specifies CASSQGQWGNQPQHF.

This clonotype was recorded many times. The V gene is TRBV9, the J gene TRBJ2-6, with D possibly TRBD1 on 5 matching bases. V was cut by 0 bases and J by 1 base, with 17 bases left in between. CDR1 is SGDLS, CDR2 YYNGEE, per germline. CDR3 size: 19 residues. CDR3 DNA sequence: TGTGCCAGCAGCGTAGCCACAGGTCCAAACTGGTCTGGGGCCAACGTCCTGACTTTC. Protein: CASSVATGPNWSGANVLTF. The variable domain in full, with the rest retrieved from reference TRBV9 and TRBJ2-6, is DSGVTQTPKHLITATGQRVTLRCSPRSGDLSVYWYQQSLDQGLQFLIQYYNGEERAKGNILERFSAQQFPDLHSELNLSSLELGDSALYFCASSVATGPNWSGANVLTFGAGSRLTVL.

The chain recombines TRBV4-2 with TRBJ2-7, with 7 positions matching TRBD2. CDR3 length equals 17 residues. The V segment lost 0 bases and the J segment 3 bases; nucleotides outside the gene matches: 11. CDR1 and CDR2 (germline): LGHNA, YNFKEQ. Here the CDR3 reads CASSQDKGGSPHYEQYF. The CDR3 DNA follows: TGTGCCAGCAGCCAAGATAAGGGCGGGAGCCCTCACTACGAGCAGTACTTC.

The sample holds many counts of this clonotype. The V gene is TRBV3-1, the J gene TRBJ2-1; D unresolved. V lost 1 base and J lost 7, with 5 bases in between. Germline CDR1 is LGHDT and CDR2 is YNNKEL (reference sequence). CDR3 size: 12 residues. CDR3 loop: CASSQVYNEQFF. CDR3 nucleotide sequence: TGTGCCAGCAGCCAAGTTTATAATGAGCAGTTCTTC.

The rearrangement uses TRBV28 and TRBJ1-5; 9 bases are shared with TRBD1. V was pared by 4 bases and J by 12 bases, with 10 bases of the junction left unmatched. The CDR3 length is 14 residues. Germline V gene data show CDR1 as MDHEN and CDR2 as SYDVKM. The CDR3 region is CASSSPGQGGYQHF. CDR3 DNA: TGTGCCAGCAGTTCTCCGGGACAGGGAGGTTACCAGCATTTT.

This clonotype was seen a single time. Just one base apart from a much larger clone, this may be a read error. This rearrangement joins TRBV28 to TRBJ2-5; 7 bases agree with TRBD2. With 8 bases clipped from V and 5 bases from J, the junction kept 14 bases outside the gene matches. CDR1 is MDHEN, CDR2 SYDVKM, per germline. The length of the CDR3 is 15 residues. In DNA, the CDR3 is TGTGCCAGCCGGTCGGGCGGGAGCTTGGCTGAGACCCAGTACTTC. Its protein is CASRSGGSLAETQYF.

In this sample, this clonotype turned up a few times. This sequence joins TRBV28 and TRBJ2-1; 10 bases match TRBD2. The CDR3 runs 16 residues. Trimming took 5 bases from V and 4 from J; bases not matched to a gene: 8. Germline V gene data show CDR1 as MDHEN and CDR2 as SYDVKM. The chain's CDR3 is CASSPPWTSGYNEQFF. The DNA of the CDR3 is TGTGCCAGCAGTCCCCCTTGGACTAGCGGTTACAATGAGCAGTTCTTC.

In this sample, this clonotype turned up a few times. The rearrangement links TRBV18 to TRBJ2-1, with 11 bases lining up with TRBD2. V was pared by 0 bases and J by 8 bases, with 12 bases of the junction left unmatched. Germline V lookup: CDR1 KGHSH, CDR2 LQKENI. CDR3 size: 18 residues. CDR3 nucleotides: TGTGCCAGCTCACCACCGTTTCAACTAGCGGGGGTTCGGGATGAGCAGTTCTTC. Its translation is CASSPPFQLAGVRDEQFF.

Only a few counts were recorded for this clonotype. This chain links TRBV27 with TRBJ2-1; D gene unclear. The germline CDR1 and CDR2 sequences are MNHEY and SMNVEV (reference sequence). The CDR3 is 13 residues long. The V end lost 5 bases, the J end lost 9 bases, and 14 bases lay between the germline ends. CDR3 nucleotide sequence: TGTGCCAGCAGTGTAACTCCGTCATTTGAGCAGTTCTTC. This codes for CASSVTPSFEQFF.

This chain links TRBV27 with TRBJ2-7, with 7 bases lining up with TRBD1. The trim removed 6 bases at V and 3 bases at J, leaving 2 bases unmatched. CDR3 length equals 12 residues. Germline CDR1 is MNHEY and CDR2 is SMNVEV (reference sequence). CDR3 sequence reads: CASSDRVYEQYF. The CDR3 DNA reads as TGTGCCAGCAGCGACAGGGTCTACGAGCAGTACTTC.

The sample holds a few counts of this clonotype. V gene TRBV7-6 combines with J gene TRBJ2-3, with 15 bases matching TRBD2. The CDR3 contains 18 residues. Germline V gene sequence: CDR1 SGHVS, CDR2 FNYEAQ. V was pared by 5 bases and J by 5 bases, with 11 bases of the junction left unmatched. The CDR3 protein is CASSPRTSGGAFIDTQYF. The CDR3 DNA is TGTGCCAGCAGCCCCAGGACTAGCGGGGGGGCGTTTATAGATACGCAGTATTTT.

This clonotype was counted at least ten times. The chain carries TRBV28 and TRBJ2-3, with 9 bases aligning to TRBD2. V lost 6 bases, J lost 3 bases, and 13 bases stayed unmatched. The CDR3 consists of 17 residues. Germline V lookup: CDR1 MDHEN, CDR2 SYDVKM. CDR3 sequence: CASRERDSGSGTDTQYF. The DNA for the CDR3 is TGTGCCAGCAGGGAGCGGGATAGCGGGAGTGGGACAGATACGCAGTATTTT. Variable domain in full (rest from reference TRBV28 and TRBJ2-3): DVKVTQSSRYLVKRTGEKVFLECVQDMDHENMFWYRQDPGLGLRLIYFSYDVKMKEKGDIPEGYSVSREKKERFSLILESASTNQTSMYLCASRERDSGSGTDTQYFGPGTRLTVL.

This clonotype has at least ten counts. The genes are TRBV20-1 and TRBJ2-3, with D tentatively TRBD2 (5 bases). CDR3 size: 14 residues. Germline V gene lookup returns CDR1 DFQATT and CDR2 SNEGSKA (reference sequence). Trimming shortened V by 3 bases and J by 2 bases, and 12 bases separated the two germline ends. This chain's CDR3 is CSARGSPTTDTQYF. CDR3 nucleotides: TGCAGTGCTAGGGGGAGTCCAACCACAGATACGCAGTATTTT.

This clonotype was observed a few times. The rearrangement joins TRBV6-1 to TRBJ1-2; D is ambiguous. Germline assignment: CDR1 MNHNS and CDR2 SASEGT. V was trimmed by 2 bases and J by 6 bases, leaving 13 bases between them. This CDR3 has 14 residues. CDR3 DNA sequence: TGTGCCAGCAGTGAATCAGACAAGACAAATGGCTACACCTTC. It encodes CASSESDKTNGYTF.

The table lists this clonotype with a few counts. The V and J genes are TRBV7-2 and TRBJ2-1; D may be TRBD1 (5 bases). Trimming took 6 bases from V and 5 from J, leaving 17 bases between them. Germline assignment: CDR1 SGHTA and CDR2 FQGNSA. The CDR3 covers 15 residues. CDR3 protein: CASRFSWGPDNEQFF. For the CDR3, the DNA is TGTGCCAGCAGGTTTAGTTGGGGCCCCGACAATGAGCAGTTCTTC.

This clonotype showed up many times. The CDR3 loop is CASSHDVGSKETQYF. As DNA, the CDR3 is TGTGCCAGCAGCCACGACGTGGGCTCGAAAGAGACCCAGTACTTC. The J gene is TRBJ2-5, the V gene TRBV7-2; D gene unclear. This CDR3 region has 15 residues. Germline assignment: CDR1 SGHTA and CDR2 FQGNSA. Trimming took off 5 bases at V and 3 bases at J, with 16 bases between the two ends.

This clonotype was seen a handful of times. The chain links TRBV30 to TRBJ2-7, with 8 bases that match TRBD1. The V segment lost 2 bases and the J segment 7 bases; nucleotides outside the gene matches: 7. The CDR3 length is 13 residues. The V gene's germline CDR1 is GTSNPN and CDR2 SVGIG (reference sequence). The CDR3 bases are TGTGCCTGGAGTCCAGGGGGCGCCGGGGAGCAGTACGTC. The encoded protein is CAWSPGGAGEQYV.

This clonotype was seen many times. The rearrangement joins TRBV2 to TRBJ2-5, with TRBD2 matching over 11 bases. Germline lookup yields CDR1 SNHLY and CDR2 FYNNEI. The CDR3 is 15 amino acids. The ends lost 5 bases at V and 5 bases at J; junction bases unmatched: 7. CDR3 sequence reads: CASSSGLAAGETQYF. As DNA, the CDR3 is TGTGCCAGCAGTTCGGGACTAGCGGCGGGGGAGACCCAGTACTTC.

This clonotype was seen a handful of times. The chain is built from TRBV6-2 or TRBV6-3 and TRBJ2-1; 11 bases are shared with TRBD2. Germline assignment: CDR1 MNHEY and CDR2 SVGEGT. The length of the CDR3 is 18 residues. The V segment lost 2 bases and the J segment 2 bases; nucleotides outside the gene matches: 8. The CDR3 reads CASSYMRGSGRAYNEQFF. CDR3 sequence (DNA): TGTGCCAGCAGTTACATGCGGGGTAGCGGGAGGGCCTACAATGAGCAGTTCTTC.

V and J are TRBV2 and TRBJ1-1; 9 bases map to TRBD1. Looked up from germline, CDR1 is SNHLY and CDR2 is FYNNEI. The CDR3 spans 12 residues. J was trimmed by 4 bases and V by 8 bases; bases with no gene match: 2. As DNA, the CDR3 is TGTGCCAGCGGGACAGGGTTCACTGAAGCTTTCTTT. Translating it yields CASGTGFTEAFF.